What follows are 21 T cell receptor beta chains derived from one specimen sequenced in a study of T cells in Graves' hyperthyroidism and ophthalmopathy. Amplification of TCR beta CDR3 regions used RNA as the template. HTBI primers were employed in a first-round RT-PCR of the TCR CDR3. TCRdb itself ran the multiplex PCR reads through MiXCR, one entry per CDR3 protein. This table holds a few hundred thousand distinct CDR3 sequences, about 13% found once. The specimen was blood. These receptor sequences come from a woman aged 40 to 50 with Graves' ophthalmopathy.

This clonotype was counted at least ten times. The rearrangement joins TRBV12-5 to TRBJ2-3; no clear D gene. This CDR3 is 12 amino acids long. Germline values: CDR1 LGHNT, CDR2 FRNRAP. V was pared by 0 bases and J by 2 bases, with 0 bases between. CDR3 sequence reads: CASGLVTDTQYF. CDR3 DNA sequence: TGTGCTAGTGGTTTGGTCACAGATACGCAGTATTTT.

The table lists this clonotype with many counts. The chain joins TRBV10-2 to TRBJ2-7; D may correspond to TRBD1 or TRBD2 (5 bases each). V lost 4 bases to trimming and J lost 3 bases, with 13 bases between them. The CDR3 spans 14 residues. Germline CDR1 is WSHSY and CDR2 is SAAADI. CDR3 sequence (DNA): TGCGCCAGCAGTGTTGAGGGGCCGATCTACGAGCAGTACTTC. Translating gives CASSVEGPIYEQYF.

This sequence joins TRBV3-1 and TRBJ2-1; TRBD2 matches 10 bases. With 1 base clipped from V and 1 base from J, the junction kept 4 bases outside the gene matches. In germline, CDR1 is LGHDT, CDR2 YNNKEL (reference sequence). The CDR3 sequence is 17 residues long. In DNA, the CDR3 is TGTGCCAGCAGCCAAGTCACTAGCGGGGATTCCTACAATGAGCAGTTCTTC. Amino acid sequence: CASSQVTSGDSYNEQFF.

This clonotype was observed a handful of times. The rearrangement joins TRBV13 to TRBJ2-3, with D perhaps TRBD1 or TRBD2 (5 bases each). This CDR3 comprises 15 residues. Germline CDR1 reads PRHDT; CDR2 reads FYEKMQ (reference sequence). Deletions cut 7 bases from V and 0 bases from J, with 14 bases between. CDR3: CASTRGRKSTDTQYF. DNA for the CDR3: TGTGCCAGCACCCGGGGACGGAAAAGCACAGATACGCAGTATTTT.

V usage is TRBV4-1 and J usage is TRBJ1-4, with D unresolved. There are 14 residues in the CDR3. The ends were cut back, 4 bases at V and 4 bases at J, with 10 bases in the middle. Germline CDR1 reads MGHRA; CDR2 reads YSYEKL. CDR3 loop: CASSPRRINEKLFF. The CDR3 region has the DNA TGCGCCAGCAGCCCACGACGGATTAATGAAAAACTGTTTTTT.

This clonotype appeared many times. V gene TRBV25-1 combines with J gene TRBJ1-2; TRBD1 aligns across 9 bases. This CDR3 comprises 13 residues. J was trimmed by 4 bases and V by 5 bases; bases with no gene match: 2. Germline CDR1 reads MGHDK; CDR2 reads SYGVNS. Here the CDR3 DNA reads TGTGCCAGCAGTAGGACAGGGGCCTATGGCTACACCTTC. Translated: CASSRTGAYGYTF.

The V gene is TRBV4-1, the J gene TRBJ2-2; TRBD2 aligns across 8 bases. Germline loops: CDR1 MGHRA, CDR2 YSYEKL. The CDR3 extends over 16 amino acids. The V segment lost 6 bases and the J segment 3 bases; nucleotides outside the gene matches: 9. The CDR3 DNA reads as TGCGCCAGCAGTCCCGGAAGGCGGGGGGACACCGGGGAGCTGTTTTTT. Translated: CASSPGRRGDTGELFF.

The J gene is TRBJ2-2, the V gene TRBV15; D is perhaps TRBD1 (6 bases). Germline V gene data show CDR1 as LNHNV and CDR2 as YYDKDF (reference sequence). Trimming took 4 bases from V and 5 from J, leaving 11 bases between them. The CDR3 has 14 amino acids. The chain's CDR3 is CATSTWGRTGELFF. DNA of the CDR3: TGTGCCACCAGCACTTGGGGGCGTACCGGGGAGCTGTTTTTT.

The chain joins TRBV20-1 to TRBJ2-5, with 9 bases aligning to TRBD2. Losses at the gene ends were 1 base for V and 5 bases for J; bases not matched to a gene: 11. Germline V CDR1 and CDR2: DFQATT, SNEGSKA (reference sequence). There are 16 residues in the CDR3. CDR3 DNA: TGCAGTGCTAGAGGTGGGGGACTAGCAGCTCCGGAGACCCAGTACTTC. It codes for CSARGGGLAAPETQYF.

The J gene is TRBJ2-4, the V gene TRBV28; TRBD2 matches at 9 bases. The CDR3 is 16 amino acids. The V segment lost 5 bases and the J segment 7 bases; nucleotides outside the gene matches: 12. The germline gives CDR1 MDHEN, CDR2 SYDVKM. The CDR3 DNA reads as TGTGCCAGCAGTAGCCTCGTAGCGGGAGTTAGGAACATTCAGTACTTC. It codes for CASSSLVAGVRNIQYF.

Only a few counts were recorded for this clonotype. The chain has TRBV20-1 and TRBJ2-6; 8 bases fit TRBD2. This CDR3 is 19 amino acids long. Germline V CDR1 and CDR2: DFQATT, SNEGSKA (reference sequence). V shed 1 base and J 1 base; nucleotides not matched to a gene: 12. The DNA for the CDR3 is TGCAGTGCTAGAGCCTTCCGCCAGCGGGAGATTTCTGGGGCCAACGTCCTGACTTTC. It specifies CSARAFRQREISGANVLTF.

This clonotype has a count of ten or more. V gene TRBV3-1 combines with J gene TRBJ2-1, with TRBD2 matching 13 bases. CDR3 length equals 18 residues. Per germline, CDR1 LGHDT and CDR2 YNNKEL (reference sequence). V gave up 1 base and J gave up 2 bases; unmatched junction bases: 5. The CDR3 here is CASSQGLAGGPTYNEQFF. Written as DNA, the CDR3 is TGTGCCAGCAGCCAAGGACTAGCGGGAGGACCGACCTACAATGAGCAGTTCTTC.

In its sample, this clonotype was seen many times. This chain joins TRBV7-9 and TRBJ2-7; 7 nucleotides match TRBD1. Germline assignment: CDR1 SEHNR and CDR2 FQNEAQ (reference sequence). This CDR3 has 14 amino acids. Losses at the gene ends were 5 bases for V and 4 bases for J; bases not matched to a gene: 8. The CDR3 sequence is CASSPGDRGYEQYF. DNA of the CDR3: TGTGCCAGCAGCCCTGGGGACAGAGGATACGAGCAGTACTTC.

This clonotype was picked up many times. This chain uses TRBV28 with TRBJ2-2; D is possibly TRBD1 (5 bases). The CDR3 spans 15 residues. Trimming took 2 bases from V and 5 from J, leaving 12 bases between them. Germline V gene lookup returns CDR1 MDHEN and CDR2 SYDVKM. This CDR3 is CASSLIPGPTGELFF. The CDR3 DNA sequence: TGTGCCAGCAGTTTAATTCCAGGGCCTACCGGGGAGCTGTTTTTT.

This clonotype was found many times. The chain uses TRBV19 and TRBJ1-6; D unresolved. Germline V gene lookup returns CDR1 LNHDA and CDR2 SQIVND (reference sequence). Deletions cut 3 bases from V and 9 bases from J, with 6 bases between. The CDR3 is 12 amino acids. The CDR3 nucleotides read TGTGCCAGTAGTATCGGGATTTCACCCCTCCACTTT. It encodes CASSIGISPLHF.

There are a few counts of this clonotype. This chain links TRBV19 with TRBJ1-2, with 9 bases matching TRBD1. Per germline, CDR1 LNHDA and CDR2 SQIVND (reference sequence). The CDR3 spans 18 residues. J lost 1 base, V lost 3 bases, and 12 bases had no gene match. The CDR3, as DNA: TGTGCCAGTAGTATCCACACAGGGGGCGGTGGAGGTAACTATGGCTACACCTTC. This encodes CASSIHTGGGGGNYGYTF. Full variable domain (missing parts from reference TRBV19 and TRBJ1-2): DGGITQSPKYLFRKEGQNVTLSCEQNLNHDAMYWYRQDPGQGLRLIYYSQIVNDFQKGDIAEGYSVSREKKESFPLTVTSAQKNPTAFYLCASSIHTGGGGGNYGYTFGSGTRLTVV.

This clonotype turned up a few times. The chain links TRBV7-9 to TRBJ1-4; D is unresolved. Trimming took 3 bases from V and 8 from J, leaving 10 bases between them. The CDR3 loop spans 13 amino acids. Germline V gene data show CDR1 as SEHNR and CDR2 as FQNEAQ (reference sequence). This CDR3 reads CASSFGNSEKLFF. As DNA, the CDR3 is TGTGCCAGCAGCTTCGGCAACAGCGAAAAACTGTTTTTT.

In its sample, this clonotype was seen many times. The chain has TRBV18 and TRBJ1-1; maybe TRBD1 (6 bases). This CDR3 is built from 14 residues. Trimming took off 4 bases at V and 1 base at J, with 10 bases between the two ends. Germline values: CDR1 KGHSH, CDR2 LQKENI. The CDR3, as DNA: TGTGCCAGCTCACTCCAGACAGGGAACACTGAAGCTTTCTTT. Translating gives CASSLQTGNTEAFF.

The chain employs TRBV2 and TRBJ1-5, with 7 bases aligning to TRBD1. Trimming took 4 bases from V and 4 from J; bases not matched to a gene: 7. The germline V gene has CDR1 SNHLY and CDR2 FYNNEI. CDR3 length: 15 residues. CDR3 in amino acids: CASSGRTGSNQPQHF. CDR3 bases: TGTGCCAGCAGTGGTCGGACAGGTTCGAATCAGCCCCAGCATTTT.

This clonotype occurred many times. The V call is TRBV12-3 or TRBV12-4, the J call TRBJ2-2; 10 bases map to TRBD2. The CDR3 loop spans 15 amino acids. The junction had 2 bases not matched to a gene; V was cut back by 3 bases and J by 4 bases. The CDR3 coding sequence is TGTGCCAGCAGTTTTGAGCGGGAGGGCACCGGGGAGCTGTTTTTT. It yields the protein CASSFEREGTGELFF.

This clonotype was seen only a few times. This sequence joins TRBV20-1 and TRBJ1-5; 7 positions match TRBD1. With V trimmed by 6 bases and J by 4 bases, 18 bases remained unmatched. The CDR3 contains 17 residues. Looked up from germline, CDR1 is DFQATT and CDR2 is SNEGSKA (reference sequence). CDR3 protein: CSAHPGEGAGWNQPQHF. The CDR3 DNA sequence: TGCAGTGCCCACCCCGGGGAGGGGGCCGGTTGGAATCAGCCCCAGCATTTT.